These T cell receptor beta chains were read from a single sample in a study of beta chain features in type 1 diabetes. TCRdb's table, derived via immunoSEQ multiplex PCR, lists solely in-frame clones and lacks some. This sample has roughly 260,000 clones, with roughly a tenth found just once. The sample comprised naive CD4+ T cells from blood. These receptors all stem from a man younger than 40 with type 1 diabetes. Both conserved end residues are trimmed from each CDR3. The order of the fields is J gene, V gene, CDR3 protein.

TRBJ1-5,TRBV11-2,ASSLTDNNQPQH
TRBJ1-2,TRBV18,ASSPFDKATGYT
TRBJ1-1,TRBV5-5,ASGNLDTADTEAF
TRBJ2-7,TRBV25-1,ASSGGLTFRSYEQY
TRBJ2-7,TRBV5-4,ASSRSGGAWEQY
TRBJ1-1,TRBV25-1,ASSEGAEAF
TRBJ2-7,TRBV7-6,ASRQGASYEQY
TRBJ1-5,TRBV29-1,SVAGQGSNQPQH
TRBJ1-3,TRBV2,ASSEAAGVRNTIY
TRBJ2-3,TRBV7-3,ASSYGFGRGTDTQY
TRBJ1-2,TRBV7-9,ASSKGDSSYGYT
TRBJ2-1,TRBV30,AWSRGLPYNEQF
TRBJ2-1,TRBV7-9,AMQWAGGPGSYNEQF
TRBJ2-5,TRBV11-1,ASSSRRQETQY
TRBJ2-1,TRBV2,ASRGPGRNEQF
TRBJ2-2,TRBV5-1,ASTLRGTGELF
TRBJ2-1,TRBV7-9,ASSLTSGGYEQF